A single sample gave rise to the 28 T cell receptor beta chains below, sequenced in a study of regulatory T cells in long-lasting Graves disease. Researchers made TCR beta libraries by using iRepertoire HTBI primers and running Arm-PCR on CDR3 regions. TCRdb re-called the multiplex PCR reads through MiXCR, storing one row per CDR3 protein. The sample lists 350,000 to 500,000 distinct CDR3 sequences, around 15% seen once, with roughly a sixth in the top ten. As to time point: newly diagnosed GD, antithyroid drugs for less than 3 months. PBMCs provided the RNA from which the TCR library was made. This same sample was also part of a study on T cells in Graves' hyperthyroidism and ophthalmopathy.

Sequenced material: peripheral blood mononuclear cells (PBMCs), taken at new diagnosis, from a patient treated with antithyroid drugs. Receptor source: a woman aged 50 to 60 with Graves disease.

This clonotype has just a few counts. A much larger clone is a single base away; this may be a read error. This rearrangement joins TRBV28 to TRBJ2-3, with 14 bases lining up with TRBD2. Matching the DNA end better, TRBJ2-5 makes the J call doubtful. The CDR3 runs to 17 residues. The germline V gene encodes CDR1 MDHEN and CDR2 SYDVKM. CDR3 bases: TGTGCCAGCAGTCACGAGACTAGCGGGAGGGCCCCCCTGACCCAGTACTTC. The encoded protein is CASSHETSGRAPLTQYF.

This clonotype was detected many times. V usage is TRBV11-2 and J usage is TRBJ1-5; weak D call: TRBD1 (6 bases). The germline CDR1 and CDR2 sequences are SGHAT and FQNNGV. V was cut by 1 base and J by 6 bases, with 7 bases left in between. The CDR3 has 13 amino acids. CDR3 DNA sequence: TGTGCCAGCAGCTTAGGAGGGGGTCAGCCCCAGCATTTT. Its protein is CASSLGGGQPQHF.

This clonotype occurred many times. Here the CDR3 reads CASSEEVETQYF. The CDR3 DNA follows: TGTGCCAGCAGTGAAGAGGTGGAGACCCAGTACTTC. This rearrangement joins TRBV2 to TRBJ2-5; D gene uncertain. The CDR3 length is 12 residues. V lost 1 base, J lost 5 bases, and 5 bases lay in between. Germline CDR1 and CDR2: SNHLY and FYNNEI.

The table lists this clonotype with a few counts. The chain has TRBV19 and TRBJ1-1, with D perhaps TRBD1 (5 bases). Trimming shortened V by 2 bases and J by 5 bases, and 15 bases separated the two germline ends. The germline CDR1 and CDR2 sequences are LNHDA and SQIVND (reference sequence). The CDR3 is 15 amino acids. CDR3 nucleotide sequence: TGTGCCAGTAGTATAAGGAGGGGAGTCGGGACTGAAGCTTTCTTT. This sequence encodes CASSIRRGVGTEAFF.

This clonotype occurred many times. The chain recombines TRBV28 with TRBJ2-3; D is perhaps TRBD2 (6 bases). CDR3 size: 15 residues. CDR1 and CDR2 (germline): MDHEN, SYDVKM. V lost 5 bases and J 6 bases, leaving 18 bases between the germline ends. CDR3 in amino acids: CASSPGGTKRDTQYF. DNA of the CDR3: TGTGCCAGCAGTCCCGGGGGAACCAAGAGGGATACGCAGTATTTT. Supplemented by reference TRBV28 and TRBJ2-3, the full variable domain reads DVKVTQSSRYLVKRTGEKVFLECVQDMDHENMFWYRQDPGLGLRLIYFSYDVKMKEKGDIPEGYSVSREKKERFSLILESASTNQTSMYLCASSPGGTKRDTQYFGPGTRLTVL.

There are many counts of this clonotype. The J gene is TRBJ2-7, the V gene TRBV30, with 8 positions matching TRBD1. J gave up 2 bases and V 2 bases, and 2 bases lay outside the gene matches. The V gene's germline CDR1 is GTSNPN and CDR2 SVGIG (reference sequence). The CDR3 is made up of 13 amino acids. CDR3 region: CAWSRQGPYEQYF. For the CDR3, the DNA is TGTGCCTGGAGTCGACAGGGGCCCTACGAGCAGTACTTC.

The V gene is TRBV7-8, the J gene TRBJ2-2, with 10 bases that match TRBD2. The junction had 11 bases not matched to a gene; V was cut back by 5 bases and J by 2 bases. There are 18 residues in the CDR3. Looked up from germline, CDR1 is SGHVS and CDR2 is FQNEAQ. CDR3 bases: TGTGCCAGCAGCCAAGCTCCTAGCGGGAGAGGAAACACCGGGGAGCTGTTTTTT. Encoded protein: CASSQAPSGRGNTGELFF.

V usage is TRBV5-1 and J usage is TRBJ2-1; 9 bases are a match to TRBD2. The CDR3 length is 15 residues. Germline V gene sequence: CDR1 SGHRS, CDR2 YFSETQ. The trim removed 3 bases at V and 8 bases at J, leaving 9 bases unmatched. The CDR3 loop reads CASSWRGLAGDEQFF. The CDR3 DNA follows: TGCGCCAGCAGCTGGAGGGGACTAGCTGGAGATGAGCAGTTCTTC.

In this sample, this clonotype turned up many times. DNA for the CDR3: TGTGCCAGCTCACCACCGAGCCAGCCCAACTACGAGCAGTACTTC. As protein: CASSPPSQPNYEQYF. This rearrangement joins TRBV18 to TRBJ2-7; D is undetermined. Germline V gene lookup returns CDR1 KGHSH and CDR2 LQKENI. Trimming took off 0 bases at V and 3 bases at J, with 12 bases between the two ends. This CDR3 contains 15 residues.

In its sample, this clonotype was seen many times. V usage is TRBV7-2 and J usage is TRBJ2-2; no clear D gene. CDR1 is SGHTA and CDR2 is FQGNSA in the germline V gene. The CDR3 has 15 amino acids. V was trimmed by 6 bases and J by 5 bases, leaving 16 bases between them. The CDR3 DNA reads TGTGCCAGCAGACAAGACGGCCCCATGACCGGGGAGCTGTTTTTT. Protein: CASRQDGPMTGELFF. The variable domain in full, completed from reference TRBV7-2 and TRBJ2-2, reads GAGVSQSPSNKVTEKGKDVELRCDPISGHTALYWYRQSLGQGLEFLIYFQGNSAPDKSGLPSDRFSAERTGGSVSTLTIQRTQQEDSAVYLCASRQDGPMTGELFFGEGSRLTVL.

As concerns this clonotype: A single base separates this from a much larger clone, so it may be a read error. The rearrangement links TRBV20-1 to TRBJ1-2; no firm D call. The germline CDR1 and CDR2 sequences are DFQATT and SNEGSKA (reference sequence). Trimming stripped 5 bases from V and 3 bases from J, with 16 bases between. The CDR3 covers 14 residues. The CDR3 coding sequence is TGCAGTGCTGGAGGTATGAGCGGTCACTATGGCTACACCTTC. Its translation: CSAGGMSGHYGYTF.

The CDR3 bases are TGTGCCAGCAGCTTAGTACCCCAGGGTATCGAAGGTTCACCCCTCCACTTT. Translating gives CASSLVPQGIEGSPLHF. The gene calls are TRBV7-9 and TRBJ1-6, with D maybe TRBD1 (5 bases). The germline V gene has CDR1 SEHNR and CDR2 FQNEAQ (reference sequence). V was trimmed by 1 base and J by 9 bases, leaving 19 bases between them. The CDR3 has 17 amino acids.

This clonotype was seen only a few times. The rearrangement links TRBV14 to TRBJ2-7; 8 bases are shared with TRBD1. V lost 3 bases to trimming and J lost 4 bases; unmatched junction nucleotides: 20. The CDR3 length is 19 residues. Germline loops: CDR1 SGHDN, CDR2 FVKESK. The CDR3 region has the DNA TGTGCCAGCAGCCAGGGAGAGGGCGGACAGGGAGGATTTTGGTACGAGCAGTACTTC. Amino acids: CASSQGEGGQGGFWYEQYF.

The rearrangement uses TRBV28 and TRBJ2-1; 14 nucleotides match TRBD2. The J call is in doubt because the DNA end fits TRBJ2-5 better. The CDR3 is 16 residues long. Per germline, CDR1 MDHEN and CDR2 SYDVKM. The CDR3 DNA is TGTGCCAGCAGTATCGCGGGACTAGCGGGAGTCCGGACCCAGTACTTC. Encoded protein: CASSIAGLAGVRTQYF.

Remarks on this clonotype: A single base separates this from a much larger clone, so it may be a read error. Given the absence of the conserved phenylalanine or tryptophan at the CDR3 end, a read error is likely. The chain joins TRBV7-8 to TRBJ2-7, with TRBD2 as a possible D gene (6 bases). The V gene's germline CDR1 is SGHVS and CDR2 FQNEAQ. Trimming pared 5 bases from V and 5 bases from J, leaving 16 bases between. This CDR3 has 14 residues. CDR3 region: CASSQGGSYDEQYS. CDR3 in DNA: TGTGCCAGCAGCCAGGGAGGATCCTATGACGAGCAGTACTCC.

The chain joins TRBV20-1 to TRBJ2-7; a possible D gene is TRBD2 (5 bases). V was trimmed by 5 bases and J by 3 bases, leaving 14 bases between them. The CDR3 is 13 amino acids. Germline V gene lookup returns CDR1 DFQATT and CDR2 SNEGSKA (reference sequence). The CDR3 DNA reads as TGCAGTGCTGGAGGACGGACCAGCTACGAGCAGTACTTC. It specifies CSAGGRTSYEQYF.

The V and J genes are TRBV6-5 and TRBJ1-5; unclear D gene. V was clipped by 2 bases and J by 1 base, with 15 bases between them. The CDR3 is 17 amino acids. Germline values: CDR1 MNHEY, CDR2 SVGAGI. The CDR3 region is CASSYDPAGYSNQPQHF. CDR3 coding DNA: TGTGCCAGCAGTTACGACCCCGCGGGATACAGCAATCAGCCCCAGCATTTT.

The table lists this clonotype with many counts. The chain is built from TRBV11-2 and TRBJ2-1; D uncertain. From germline, CDR1 is SGHAT and CDR2 FQNNGV. Trimming shortened V by 2 bases and J by 5 bases, and 7 bases separated the two germline ends. CDR3 size: 13 residues. CDR3 DNA: TGTGCCAGCAGCTTACGGCCAGACAATGAGCAGTTCTTC. Residues: CASSLRPDNEQFF.

This clonotype was detected many times. This sequence joins TRBV11-1 and TRBJ2-1; 7 nucleotides match TRBD1. Losses at the gene ends were 0 bases for V and 2 bases for J; bases not matched to a gene: 4. Germline-derived CDR1 and CDR2 are SGHAT and FQDESV (reference sequence). CDR3 length: 16 residues. As DNA, the CDR3 is TGTGCCAGCAGCTTAGCGGGACAGAGAACCTACAATGAGCAGTTCTTC. It encodes CASSLAGQRTYNEQFF.

This clonotype occurred many times. The rearrangement uses TRBV5-1 and TRBJ2-1, with D tentatively TRBD1 (6 bases). The germline gives CDR1 SGHRS, CDR2 YFSETQ. CDR3 size: 15 residues. The V end lost 0 bases, the J end lost 4 bases, and 11 bases lay between the germline ends. The CDR3: CASSLEYDRYNEQFF. The CDR3 DNA reads TGCGCCAGCAGCTTGGAATACGACAGGTACAATGAGCAGTTCTTC. The entire variable domain, with the rest obtained from reference TRBV5-1 and TRBJ2-1, is as follows: KAGVTQTPRYLIKTRGQQVTLSCSPISGHRSVSWYQQTPGQGLQFLFEYFSETQRNKGNFPGRFSGRQFSNSRSEMNVSTLELGDSALYLCASSLEYDRYNEQFFGPGTRLTVL.

This clonotype has a count of ten or more. V and J are TRBV2 and TRBJ1-3; possibly TRBD1 for D (6 bases). From germline, CDR1 is SNHLY and CDR2 FYNNEI. This CDR3 is built from 14 residues. V lost 6 bases, J lost 0 bases, and 9 bases lay in between. This CDR3 is CASRDRSSGNTIYF. In DNA, the CDR3 is TGTGCCAGCAGAGACAGGAGCTCTGGAAACACCATATATTTT.

Comments on this clonotype: A clone one base away is much larger, so this may be a read error. In DNA, the CDR3 is TGTGCCAGCAGCGCACAGGGTTTGGAGACCCAGGACTTC. Residues: CASSAQGLETQDF. The gene calls are TRBV5-5 and TRBJ2-5; the D gene is possibly TRBD1 (6 bases). This CDR3 contains 13 residues. CDR1 and CDR2 (germline): SGHKS, YYEKEE (reference sequence).

The V and J genes are TRBV28 and TRBJ2-7; 9 nucleotides agree with TRBD2. From germline, CDR1 is MDHEN and CDR2 SYDVKM. The V gene end was trimmed by 8 bases and the J gene end by 3 bases; junction bases not matched to a gene: 8. CDR3 length: 14 residues. The CDR3 protein is CASRIAGEVYEQYF. For the CDR3, the DNA is TGTGCCAGCCGCATAGCGGGAGAGGTCTACGAGCAGTACTTC.

Worth noting for this clonotype: The junction shows a germline mismatch at one end, possibly a read error. V usage is TRBV20-1 and J usage is TRBJ1-2, with D perhaps matching TRBD1 (6 bases). The CDR3 runs to 18 residues. Germline loops: CDR1 DFQATT, CDR2 SNEGSKA (reference sequence). The CDR3 DNA follows: TGCAGTGCTTACGTAACCCAGGGACGGGGGGCCGTAGACTATGGCCACACCTTC. Amino acids: CSAYVTQGRGAVDYGHTF.

This clonotype appeared many times. The chain couples TRBV9 to TRBJ1-1; D gene ambiguous. Trimming pared 1 base from V and 1 base from J, leaving 8 bases between. The CDR3 extends over 14 amino acids. The germline V gene encodes CDR1 SGDLS and CDR2 YYNGEE. CDR3 region: CASSVWAGNTEAFF. The CDR3, as DNA: TGTGCCAGCAGCGTATGGGCGGGGAACACTGAAGCTTTCTTT.

This clonotype was observed many times. This rearrangement joins TRBV5-5 to TRBJ2-1, with 7 nucleotides matching TRBD2. Per germline, CDR1 SGHKS and CDR2 YYEKEE (reference sequence). The CDR3 loop spans 14 amino acids. The J segment lost 9 bases and the V segment lost 0 bases, leaving 6 bases of the junction unmatched. The CDR3 reads CASSLDRGGLEQFF. For the CDR3, the DNA is TGTGCCAGCAGCTTGGATCGGGGAGGGCTTGAGCAGTTCTTC.

This clonotype showed up many times. The chain carries TRBV2 and TRBJ2-2; 7 bases match TRBD2. The V segment lost 8 bases and the J segment 3 bases; nucleotides outside the gene matches: 3. Looked up from germline, CDR1 is SNHLY and CDR2 is FYNNEI. The length of the CDR3 is 13 residues. The CDR3 DNA reads as TGTGCCAGCGGGGAGGGGTACACCGGGGAGCTGTTTTTT. Protein: CASGEGYTGELFF.

This clonotype was counted a few times. The genes are TRBV7-3 and TRBJ2-5; D could derive from TRBD1 or TRBD2 (5 bases each). Germline CDR1 SGHTA, CDR2 FQGTGA. V was clipped by 8 bases and J by 5 bases, with 15 bases between them. The CDR3 has 13 amino acids. CDR3 nucleotides: TGTGCCAGCTCCCCCGGTGAGGGGGAGACCCAGTACTTC. Amino acid sequence: CASSPGEGETQYF.